These 6 T cell receptor beta chains were sequenced from one sample in a study of regulatory T cells in long-lasting Graves disease. Arm-PCR of CDR3 regions and iRepertoire HTBI primers were the basis on which TCR beta libraries were built. MiXCR, applied by TCRdb to the multiplex PCR reads, yields one record per CDR3 protein. The profile covers some 560,000 distinct CDR3 sequences, with more than 15% appearing a single time and approximately 25% taken by the ten largest. The time point: newly diagnosed GD, antithyroid drugs for less than 3 months. The TCR library used RNA extracted from PBMCs. The same sample was also used in a study of T cells in Graves' hyperthyroidism and ophthalmopathy.

Specimen: peripheral blood mononuclear cells (PBMCs), collected at new diagnosis, from a patient treated with antithyroid drugs. All receptors derive from a woman aged 35-65 years with Graves disease.

In its sample, this clonotype was seen many times. The chain carries TRBV12-3 or TRBV12-4 and TRBJ2-1; 12 nucleotides align to TRBD2. V dropped 7 bases and J dropped 4; count of bases not matched to a gene: 11. The CDR3 spans 17 residues. The CDR3: CASTPTSGGPAYNEQFF. As DNA, the CDR3 is TGTGCCAGCACCCCAACTAGCGGGGGGCCCGCTTACAATGAGCAGTTCTTC.

This chain connects TRBV5-6 to TRBJ1-4; D possibly corresponds to TRBD1 (6 bases). V shed 4 bases and J shed 6 bases, with 13 bases lying between them. This CDR3 is 14 amino acids long. Germline V gene lookup returns CDR1 SGHDT and CDR2 YYEEEE. The CDR3 DNA follows: TGTGCCAGCAGCCCTCTCGGGGGCGATGAAAAACTGTTTTTT. Protein sequence: CASSPLGGDEKLFF.

This clonotype has ten or more counts. The rearrangement uses TRBV2 and TRBJ2-3; no reliable D call. Germline loops: CDR1 SNHLY, CDR2 FYNNEI. This CDR3 is 18 amino acids long. Trimming removed 7 bases from V and 2 bases from J, with 25 bases in between. CDR3 residues: CASTPGVGRAKDTDTQYF. The CDR3 region has the DNA TGTGCCAGCACCCCCGGAGTTGGTCGGGCCAAGGACACAGATACGCAGTATTTT.

The chain joins TRBV20-1 to TRBJ1-5; possible D gene TRBD1, 5 bases. Germline CDR1 DFQATT, CDR2 SNEGSKA (reference sequence). The V end was cut by 6 bases, the J end by 1 base, with 13 bases between. The CDR3 covers 14 residues. CDR3 in amino acids: CSARGVLSNQPQHF. CDR3 coding DNA: TGCAGTGCCCGGGGGGTCTTAAGCAATCAGCCCCAGCATTTT.

This clonotype was detected many times. V gene TRBV30 combines with J gene TRBJ1-1; TRBD1 agrees at 8 bases. This CDR3 is 15 amino acids long. After removal of 0 bases from V and 5 bases from J, the junction contained 8 bases not matched to a gene. CDR1 GTSNPN and CDR2 SVGIG come from the germline V gene (reference sequence). The CDR3 loop is CAWSVQEDRATEAFF. In DNA, the CDR3 is TGTGCCTGGAGTGTACAGGAGGACAGGGCGACTGAAGCTTTCTTT.

The rearrangement joins TRBV4-1 to TRBJ2-1; D not resolved. V lost 0 bases, J lost 0 bases, and 6 bases lay in between. Germline loops: CDR1 MGHRA, CDR2 YSYEKL. The CDR3 is 15 amino acids. The CDR3 here is CASSQDQSSYNEQFF. The CDR3 bases are TGCGCCAGCAGCCAAGACCAGAGCTCCTACAATGAGCAGTTCTTC.